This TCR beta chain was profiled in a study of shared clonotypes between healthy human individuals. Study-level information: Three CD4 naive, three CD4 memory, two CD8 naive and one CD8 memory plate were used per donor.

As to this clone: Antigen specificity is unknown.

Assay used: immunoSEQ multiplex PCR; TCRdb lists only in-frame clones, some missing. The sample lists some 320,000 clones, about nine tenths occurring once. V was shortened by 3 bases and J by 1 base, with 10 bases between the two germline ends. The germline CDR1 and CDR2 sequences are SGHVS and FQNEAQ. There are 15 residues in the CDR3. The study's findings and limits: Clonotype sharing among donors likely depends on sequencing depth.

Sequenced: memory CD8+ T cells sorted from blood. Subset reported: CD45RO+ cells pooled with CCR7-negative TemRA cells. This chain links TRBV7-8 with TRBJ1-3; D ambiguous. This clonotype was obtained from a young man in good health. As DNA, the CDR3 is TGTGCCAGCAGCTTCTTAATCGCTTCTGGAAACACCATATATTTT. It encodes CASSFLIASGNTIYF. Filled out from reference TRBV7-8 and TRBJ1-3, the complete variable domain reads GAGVSQSPRYKVAKRGQDVALRCDPISGHVSLFWYQQALGQGPEFLTYFQNEAQLDKSGLPSDRFFAERPEGSVSTLKIQRTQQEDSAVYLCASSFLIASGNTIYFGEGSWLTVV.